The 7 T cell receptor beta chains below all came from one sample that was sequenced in a study of post-analysis software for immune sequencing data. Unique molecular identifiers had been added to the TCR beta cDNA libraries. TCRdb independently ran MiXCR on the PCR reads; one entry per CDR3 protein. This table holds roughly 410,000 distinct CDR3 sequences, approximately 33% found once. Study results and limitations: Among 5 or 6 TRBV segments more frequent in patients than controls were TRBV5-6, TRBV5-1 and TRBV20-1.

The antigens of these receptors remain unknown. The sample was blood. These receptors all come from a girl aged 5-17 years with multiple sclerosis.

This clonotype has just a few counts. The chain employs TRBV5-5 and TRBJ2-7; D assignment may be TRBD1 or TRBD2 (6 bases each). This CDR3 region has 15 residues. Germline CDR1 and CDR2: SGHKS and YYEKEE (reference sequence). V lost 3 bases and J lost 2, with 15 bases in between. The CDR3 spells CASSWGAVEAYEQYF. The CDR3 region has the DNA TGTGCCAGCAGCTGGGGGGCAGTCGAGGCCTACGAGCAGTACTTC. Filled out from reference TRBV5-5 and TRBJ2-7, the complete variable domain reads DAGVTQSPTHLIKTRGQQVTLRCSPISGHKSVSWYQQVLGQGPQFIFQYYEKEERGRGNFPDRFSARQFPNYSSELNVNALLLGDSALYLCASSWGAVEAYEQYFGPGTRLTVT.

This clonotype was seen a few times. The chain combines TRBV20-1 with TRBJ1-5; weak D call: TRBD1 (5 bases). The length of the CDR3 is 14 residues. Trimming cost V 3 bases and J 2 bases, with 11 bases left between them. From germline, CDR1 is DFQATT and CDR2 SNEGSKA (reference sequence). The CDR3 spells CSASSGRGNQPQHF. CDR3 nucleotides: TGCAGTGCTAGTTCAGGGAGGGGCAATCAGCCCCAGCATTTT.

The CDR3 loop is CASSLGFLGTDTQYF. The CDR3 DNA sequence: TGTGCCAGCAGCTTAGGGTTCTTAGGGACAGATACGCAGTATTTT. The rearrangement uses TRBV7-2 and TRBJ2-3; no definite D call. The CDR3 covers 15 residues. Between the trimmed V and J ends, which lost 1 base and 3 bases, there was a span of 11 bases. CDR1 SGHTA and CDR2 FQGNSA come from the germline V gene.

This clonotype was recorded a few times. The CDR3 reads CASSYTRPNYNSPLHF. The CDR3 DNA sequence: TGTGCCAGCAGTTACACCAGGCCTAATTATAATTCACCCCTCCACTTT. The chain couples TRBV6-5 to TRBJ1-6; D is uncertain. CDR3 size: 16 residues. Trimming left V 2 bases short and J 4 bases short, with 12 bases between. Germline CDR1 MNHEY, CDR2 SVGAGI.

CDR3 residues: CASSYSKNRVNTEAFF. CDR3 nucleotides: TGTGCCAGCAGTTACAGTAAAAACAGGGTCAACACTGAAGCTTTCTTT. This rearrangement joins TRBV6-5 to TRBJ1-1; tentatively, D is TRBD1 (6 bases). V shed 2 bases and J shed 2 bases, with 15 bases lying between them. Germline V gene lookup returns CDR1 MNHEY and CDR2 SVGAGI. CDR3 length: 16 amino acids.

A few counts support this clonotype. The chain links TRBV7-9 to TRBJ2-7; TRBD1 is a possible D gene (6 bases). The germline CDR1 and CDR2 sequences are SEHNR and FQNEAQ (reference sequence). Deletions cut 5 bases from V and 2 bases from J, with 13 bases between. The CDR3 length is 14 residues. DNA of the CDR3: TGTGCCAGCAGCCCATACAGGGTAACCTACGAGCAGTACTTC. Amino acid sequence: CASSPYRVTYEQYF.

V gene TRBV6-5 combines with J gene TRBJ2-3; 7 positions agree with TRBD2. The CDR3 runs to 15 residues. J lost 7 bases, V lost 0 bases, and 7 bases had no gene match. Looked up from germline, CDR1 is MNHEY and CDR2 is SVGAGI. CDR3 in amino acids: CASSYSLGSGYTQYF. CDR3 sequence (DNA): TGTGCCAGCAGTTACTCCCTAGGTAGCGGGTATACGCAGTATTTT.